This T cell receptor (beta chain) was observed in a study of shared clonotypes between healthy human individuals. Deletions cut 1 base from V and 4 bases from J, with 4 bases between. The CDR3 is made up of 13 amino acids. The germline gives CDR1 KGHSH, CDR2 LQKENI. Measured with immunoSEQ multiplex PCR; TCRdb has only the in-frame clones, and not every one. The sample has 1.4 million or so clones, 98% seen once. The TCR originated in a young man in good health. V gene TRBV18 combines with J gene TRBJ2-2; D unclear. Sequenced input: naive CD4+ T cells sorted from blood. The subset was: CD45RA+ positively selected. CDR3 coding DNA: TGTGCCAGCTCACCACGCCTCACCGGGGAGCTGTTTTTT. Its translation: CASSPRLTGELFF.